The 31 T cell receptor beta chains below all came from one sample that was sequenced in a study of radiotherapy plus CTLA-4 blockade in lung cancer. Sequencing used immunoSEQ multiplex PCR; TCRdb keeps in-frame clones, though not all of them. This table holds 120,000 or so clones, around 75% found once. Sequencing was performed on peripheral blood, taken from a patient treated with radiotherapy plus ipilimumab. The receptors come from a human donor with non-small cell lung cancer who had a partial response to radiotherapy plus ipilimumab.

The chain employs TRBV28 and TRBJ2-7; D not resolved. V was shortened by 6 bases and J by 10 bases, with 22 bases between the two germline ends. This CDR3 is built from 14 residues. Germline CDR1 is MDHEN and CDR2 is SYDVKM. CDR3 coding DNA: TGTGCCAGCAGGACAACCCTCCGGAAGACGGAACAGTACTTC. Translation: CASRTTLRKTEQYF. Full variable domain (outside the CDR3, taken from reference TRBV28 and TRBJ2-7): DVKVTQSSRYLVKRTGEKVFLECVQDMDHENMFWYRQDPGLGLRLIYFSYDVKMKEKGDIPEGYSVSREKKERFSLILESASTNQTSMYLCASRTTLRKTEQYFGPGTRLTVT.

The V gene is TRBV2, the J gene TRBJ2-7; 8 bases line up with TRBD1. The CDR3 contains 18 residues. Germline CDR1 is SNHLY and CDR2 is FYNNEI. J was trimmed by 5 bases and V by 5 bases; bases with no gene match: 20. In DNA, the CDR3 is TGTGCCAGCAGTCGTAGGAGCCCGCACGGACAGGGTATGAACGAGCAGTACTTC. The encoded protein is CASSRRSPHGQGMNEQYF.

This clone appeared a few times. The CDR3 bases are TGTGCCAGCAGTTACCTTAACAGGGCTAGCACAGATACGCAGTATTTT. Its protein product is CASSYLNRASTDTQYF. V usage is TRBV6-5 and J usage is TRBJ2-3, with D tentatively TRBD1 (6 bases). Per germline, CDR1 MNHEY and CDR2 SVGAGI. There are 16 residues in the CDR3. V was clipped by 2 bases and J by 0 bases, with 12 bases between them.

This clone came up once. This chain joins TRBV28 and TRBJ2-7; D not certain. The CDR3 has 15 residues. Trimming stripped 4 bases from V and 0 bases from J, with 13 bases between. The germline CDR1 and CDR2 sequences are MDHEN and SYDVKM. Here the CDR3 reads CASSSPGSSSYEQYF. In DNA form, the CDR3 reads TGTGCCAGCAGTTCCCCAGGATCGAGCTCCTACGAGCAGTACTTC.

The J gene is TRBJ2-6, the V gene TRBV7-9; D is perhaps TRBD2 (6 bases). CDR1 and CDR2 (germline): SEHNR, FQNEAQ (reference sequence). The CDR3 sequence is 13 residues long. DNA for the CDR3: TGTGTCTCGGAGGGGTACGGGGCCAACGTCCTGACTTTC. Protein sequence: CVSEGYGANVLTF.

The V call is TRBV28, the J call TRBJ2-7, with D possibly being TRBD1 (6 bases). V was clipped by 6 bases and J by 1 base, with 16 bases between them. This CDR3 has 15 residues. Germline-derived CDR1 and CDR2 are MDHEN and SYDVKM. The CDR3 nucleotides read TGTGCCAGCAGCCCAGGGGTTTTAAATTCCTACGAGCAGTACGTC. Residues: CASSPGVLNSYEQYV.

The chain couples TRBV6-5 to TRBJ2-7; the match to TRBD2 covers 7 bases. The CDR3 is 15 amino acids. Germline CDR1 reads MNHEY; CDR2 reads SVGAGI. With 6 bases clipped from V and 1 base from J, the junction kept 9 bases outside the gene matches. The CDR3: CASSYTSERSYEQYF. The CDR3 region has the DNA TGTGCCAGCAGCTATACTAGCGAGAGATCCTACGAGCAGTACTTC.

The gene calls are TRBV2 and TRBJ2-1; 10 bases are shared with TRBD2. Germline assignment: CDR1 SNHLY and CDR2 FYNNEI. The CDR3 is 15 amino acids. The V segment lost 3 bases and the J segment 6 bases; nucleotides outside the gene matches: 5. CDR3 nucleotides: TGTGCCAGCAGTGAGAGGGGACTAGCGCTCAATGAGCAGTTCTTC. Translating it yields CASSERGLALNEQFF.

CDR3 coding DNA: TGTGCCAGCAGTGAAGCGGGGACAGGCTATGGCTACACCTTC. Protein: CASSEAGTGYGYTF. The chain has TRBV6-1 and TRBJ1-2; 8 bases align to TRBD1. The CDR3 contains 14 residues. The V gene end was trimmed by 0 bases and the J gene end by 4 bases; junction bases not matched to a gene: 1. Per germline, CDR1 MNHNS and CDR2 SASEGT.

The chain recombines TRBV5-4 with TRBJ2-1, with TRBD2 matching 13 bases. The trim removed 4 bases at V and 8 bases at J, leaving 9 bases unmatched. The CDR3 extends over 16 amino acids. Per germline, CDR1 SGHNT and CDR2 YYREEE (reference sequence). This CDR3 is CASSLPGLAGRDEQFF. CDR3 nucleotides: TGTGCCAGCAGCCTACCGGGACTAGCGGGAAGGGATGAGCAGTTCTTC.

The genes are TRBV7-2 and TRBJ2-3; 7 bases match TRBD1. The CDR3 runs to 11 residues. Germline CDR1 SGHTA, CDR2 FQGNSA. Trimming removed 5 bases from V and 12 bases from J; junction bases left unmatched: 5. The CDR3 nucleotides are TGTGCCAGCAGCCCAGGGACAGTTCAGTATTTT. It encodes CASSPGTVQYF.

CDR3 amino acids: CASSLVAGGAGNTIYF. The CDR3 DNA sequence: TGTGCCAGCAGCTTAGTAGCAGGGGGCGCCGGAAACACCATATATTTT. The chain has TRBV7-2 and TRBJ1-3; TRBD1 matches 8 bases. CDR1 is SGHTA and CDR2 is FQGNSA in the germline V gene. The V and J ends lost 1 base and 4 bases, in that order; junction bases with no gene match: 6. This CDR3 contains 16 residues.

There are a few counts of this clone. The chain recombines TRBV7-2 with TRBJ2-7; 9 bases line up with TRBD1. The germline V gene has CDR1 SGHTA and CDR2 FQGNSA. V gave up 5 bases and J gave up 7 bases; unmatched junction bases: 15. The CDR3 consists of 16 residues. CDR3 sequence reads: CASSQVPGQGLGEQYV. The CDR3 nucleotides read TGTGCCAGCAGCCAAGTCCCGGGACAGGGTTTGGGAGAGCAGTACGTC.

The CDR3 DNA sequence: TGTGCCAGCAGGTCCGGGACAGCCAGCCAAGAGACCCAGTACTTC. It yields the protein CASRSGTASQETQYF. V and J are TRBV27 and TRBJ2-5, with TRBD1 matching 7 bases. Germline trimming cut 6 bases from V and 1 base from J; bases unmatched to any gene: 8. This CDR3 region has 15 residues. Germline CDR1 reads MNHEY; CDR2 reads SMNVEV (reference sequence).

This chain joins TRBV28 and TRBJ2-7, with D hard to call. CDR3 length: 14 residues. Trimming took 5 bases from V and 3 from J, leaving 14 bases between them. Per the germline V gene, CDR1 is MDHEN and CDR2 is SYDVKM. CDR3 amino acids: CASSPTGPSYEQYF. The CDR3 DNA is TGTGCCAGCAGTCCGACTGGTCCTAGCTACGAGCAGTACTTC.

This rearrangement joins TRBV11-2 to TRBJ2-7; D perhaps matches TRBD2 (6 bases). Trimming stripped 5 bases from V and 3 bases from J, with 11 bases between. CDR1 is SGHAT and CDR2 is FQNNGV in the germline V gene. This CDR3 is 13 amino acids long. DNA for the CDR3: TGTGCCAGCAGCGCCGGGACTGTCTACGAGCAGTACTTC. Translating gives CASSAGTVYEQYF.

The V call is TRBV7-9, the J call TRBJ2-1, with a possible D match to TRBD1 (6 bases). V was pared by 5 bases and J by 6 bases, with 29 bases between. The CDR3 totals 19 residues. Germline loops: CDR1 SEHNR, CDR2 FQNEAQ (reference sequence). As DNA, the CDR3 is TGTGCCAGCAGCACCAACGCAGGGGCCCCTGGACAACAAAGCAATGAGCAGTTCTTC. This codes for CASSTNAGAPGQQSNEQFF.

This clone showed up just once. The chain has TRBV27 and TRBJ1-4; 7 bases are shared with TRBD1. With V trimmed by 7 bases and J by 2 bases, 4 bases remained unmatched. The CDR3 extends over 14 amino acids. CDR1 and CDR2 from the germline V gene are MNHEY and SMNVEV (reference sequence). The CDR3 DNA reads TGTGCCAGCACAAGACAGGGTACTAATGAAAAACTGTTTTTT. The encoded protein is CASTRQGTNEKLFF. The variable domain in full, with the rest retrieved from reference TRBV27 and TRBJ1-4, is EAQVTQNPRYLITVTGKKLTVTCSQNMNHEYMSWYRQDPGLGLRQIYYSMNVEVTDKGDVPEGYKVSRKEKRNFPLILESPSPNQTSLYFCASTRQGTNEKLFFGSGTQLSVL.

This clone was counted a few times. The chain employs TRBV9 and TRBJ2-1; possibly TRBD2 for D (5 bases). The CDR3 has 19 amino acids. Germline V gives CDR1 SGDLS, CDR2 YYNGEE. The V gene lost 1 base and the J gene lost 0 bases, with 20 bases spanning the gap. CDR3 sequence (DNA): TGTGCCAGCAGCGTACTAGCCCCAGAGTCCGGGCGCTCCTACAATGAGCAGTTCTTC. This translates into CASSVLAPESGRSYNEQFF.

The CDR3 nucleotides are TGTGCCAGCAGTGAGATGACTAGCGGCTCCTACGAGCAGTACGTC. It codes for CASSEMTSGSYEQYV. This rearrangement joins TRBV2 to TRBJ2-7, with 9 bases fitting TRBD2. Germline V gene sequence: CDR1 SNHLY, CDR2 FYNNEI. The CDR3 is 15 residues long. Germline trimming cut 3 bases from V and 0 bases from J; bases unmatched to any gene: 3.

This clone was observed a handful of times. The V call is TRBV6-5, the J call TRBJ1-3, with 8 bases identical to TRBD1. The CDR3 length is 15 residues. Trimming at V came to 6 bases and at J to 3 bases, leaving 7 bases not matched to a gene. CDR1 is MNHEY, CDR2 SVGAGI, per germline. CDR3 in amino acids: CASRTDRESGNTIYF. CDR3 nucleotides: TGTGCCAGCAGGACGGACAGGGAGAGTGGAAACACCATATATTTT.

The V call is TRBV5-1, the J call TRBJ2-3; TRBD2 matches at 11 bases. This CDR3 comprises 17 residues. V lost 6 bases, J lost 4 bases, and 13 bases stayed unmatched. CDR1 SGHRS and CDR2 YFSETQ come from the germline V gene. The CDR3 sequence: CASTGTSGKPGPDTQYF. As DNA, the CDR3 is TGCGCCAGCACCGGGACTAGCGGAAAACCAGGCCCAGATACGCAGTATTTT.

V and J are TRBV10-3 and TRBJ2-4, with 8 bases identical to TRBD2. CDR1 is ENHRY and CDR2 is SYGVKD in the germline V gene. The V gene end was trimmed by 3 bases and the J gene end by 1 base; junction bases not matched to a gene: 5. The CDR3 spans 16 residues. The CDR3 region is CAISDPGGAAKNIQYF. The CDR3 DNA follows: TGTGCCATCAGTGACCCGGGGGGGGCGGCCAAAAACATTCAGTACTTC.

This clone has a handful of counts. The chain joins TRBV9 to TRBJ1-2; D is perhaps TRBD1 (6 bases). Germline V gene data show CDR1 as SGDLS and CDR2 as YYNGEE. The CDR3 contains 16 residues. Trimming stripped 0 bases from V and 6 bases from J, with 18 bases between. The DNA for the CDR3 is TGTGCCAGCAGCGTAGGGCCGGGGGGGCAGTCAAATGGCTACACCTTC. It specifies CASSVGPGGQSNGYTF.

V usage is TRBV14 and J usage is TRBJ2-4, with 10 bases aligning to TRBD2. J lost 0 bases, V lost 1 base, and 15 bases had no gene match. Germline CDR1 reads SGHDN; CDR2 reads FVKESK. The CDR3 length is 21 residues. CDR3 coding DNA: TGTGCCAGCAGCCAAGGCCCCCGATCCCATACTAGCGGGATAGCCAAAAACATTCAGTACTTC. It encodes CASSQGPRSHTSGIAKNIQYF. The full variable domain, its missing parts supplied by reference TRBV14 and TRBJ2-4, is EAGVTQFPSHSVIEKGQTVTLRCDPISGHDNLYWYRRVMGKEIKFLLHFVKESKQDESGMPNNRFLAERTGGTYSTLKVQPAELEDSGVYFCASSQGPRSHTSGIAKNIQYFGAGTRLSVL.

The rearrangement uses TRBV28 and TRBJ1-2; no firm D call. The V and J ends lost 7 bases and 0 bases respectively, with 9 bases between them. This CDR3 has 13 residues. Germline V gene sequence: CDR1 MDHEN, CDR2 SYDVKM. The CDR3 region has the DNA TGTGCCAGCATTTCCAGCGCTAACTATGGCTACACCTTC. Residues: CASISSANYGYTF.

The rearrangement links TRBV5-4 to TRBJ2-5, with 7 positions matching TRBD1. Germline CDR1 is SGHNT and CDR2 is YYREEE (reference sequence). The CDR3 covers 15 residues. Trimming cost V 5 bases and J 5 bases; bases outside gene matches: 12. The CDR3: CASSRDSNRGETQYF. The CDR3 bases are TGTGCCAGCAGTCGGGACAGCAATCGAGGGGAGACCCAGTACTTC.

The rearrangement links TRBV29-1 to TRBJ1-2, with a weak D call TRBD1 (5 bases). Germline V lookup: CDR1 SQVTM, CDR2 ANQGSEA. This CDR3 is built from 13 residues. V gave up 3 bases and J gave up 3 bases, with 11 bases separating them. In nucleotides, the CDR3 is TGCAGCGTTGACGGGGACTCGGACTATGGCTACACCTTC. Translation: CSVDGDSDYGYTF. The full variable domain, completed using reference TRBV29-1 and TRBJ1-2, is SAVISQKPSRDICQRGTSLTIQCQVDSQVTMMFWYRQQPGQSLTLIATANQGSEATYESGFVIDKFPISRPNLTFSTLTVSNMSPEDSSIYLCSVDGDSDYGYTFGSGTRLTVV.

In DNA, the CDR3 is TGTGCCAGCTCCTTCCCCCACCACACAGGGAGAGAGACCCAGTACTTC. Translating it yields CASSFPHHTGRETQYF. The gene calls are TRBV28 and TRBJ2-5; a weak D match, TRBD1 (6 bases). The CDR3 consists of 16 residues. CDR1 and CDR2 from the germline V gene are MDHEN and SYDVKM. The V and J ends lost 8 bases and 4 bases respectively, with 23 bases between them.

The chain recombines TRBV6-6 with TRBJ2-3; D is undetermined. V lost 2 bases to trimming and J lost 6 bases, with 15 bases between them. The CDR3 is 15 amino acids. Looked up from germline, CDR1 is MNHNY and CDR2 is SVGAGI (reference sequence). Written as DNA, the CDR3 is TGTGCCAGCAGTTACGTCGGTCCTAAAGTGGATACGCAGTATTTT. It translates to CASSYVGPKVDTQYF.

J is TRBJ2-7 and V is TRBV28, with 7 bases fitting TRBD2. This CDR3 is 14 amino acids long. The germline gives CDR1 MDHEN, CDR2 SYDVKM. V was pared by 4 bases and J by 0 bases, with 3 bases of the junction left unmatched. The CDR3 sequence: CASSWGGGSYEQYF. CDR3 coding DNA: TGTGCCAGCAGTTGGGGCGGGGGCTCCTACGAGCAGTACTTC.